This T cell receptor beta chain was profiled in a study of T cell repertoires in ileal Crohn's disease. About the study: Patients had a median roughly 8-year disease duration, and less than 40% were active smokers.

Whole-study results and caveats: Clonal expansions were more frequent in active smokers than non-smokers at surgery. All patients with clonality above 26.8% had endoscopic recurrence.

The assay was immunoSEQ multiplex PCR, and TCRdb's table has in-frame clones only and misses some. The sample records some 1,800 clones, approximately 90% being singletons. Time point reported: neoterminal ileum biopsy at postoperative endoscopy, about 6 months after surgery. Adults with ileal or ileocolonic Crohn's disease and an indication for resection were eligible. As regards this clone: Its antigen is currently unknown.

Germline CDR1 ENHRY, CDR2 SYGVKD. The V and J ends lost 3 bases and 5 bases, in that order; junction bases with no gene match: 20. The CDR3 loop spans 19 amino acids. The receptor comes from an adult with Crohn's disease. The sample comprised ileal tissue. This chain joins TRBV10-3 and TRBJ2-5; 8 bases are a match to TRBD2. The CDR3 reads CAISDPGKVGGAPVETQYF. CDR3 DNA sequence: TGTGCCATCAGTGACCCCGGGAAAGTCGGGGGGGCCCCCGTGGAGACCCAGTACTTC.